Sequencing of this TCR beta chain was carried out in a study of beta chain features in type 1 diabetes. Whole-study context: Healthy donors resembled patients in age, gender and cell yields.

Study results and caveats: Compared with healthy donors, patients appeared to share more similar naive, central memory and regulatory TCRB repertoires.

Sorting that relied on CD45RO/CCR7/CD25/CD127/CD95/CD27 yielded CD4+ naive, central memory, regulatory and stem cell-like memory cells. Every bit of the isolated RNA underwent reverse transcription, so sequencing read expressed TCRB transcripts. Libraries were prepared by immunoSEQ multiplex PCR; TCRdb keeps only in-frame clonotypes and omits some of them. The sample holds hundreds of thousands of clones, about a sixth seen once. This clone was seen more than once but under ten times. Its specificity is unknown. CDR1 and CDR2 from the germline V gene are KGHSH and LQKENI. Trimming removed 2 bases from V and 3 bases from J; junction bases left unmatched: 7. The CDR3 totals 17 residues.

This receptor was obtained from a man between 18 and 29 years old in good health. The source material was naive CD4+ T cells from blood. J is TRBJ2-6 and V is TRBV18, with 7 bases matching TRBD1. CDR3 coding DNA: TGTGCCAGCTCACCAGTTGACAGGGCTTTTGGGGCCAACGTCCTGACTTTC. As protein: CASSPVDRAFGANVLTF. Looking up the rest from reference TRBV18 and TRBJ2-6 gives the full variable domain: NAGVMQNPRHLVRRRGQEARLRCSPMKGHSHVYWYRQLPEEGLKFMVYLQKENIIDESGMPKERFSAEFPKEGPSILRIQQVVRGDSAAYFCASSPVDRAFGANVLTFGAGSRLTVL.